This T cell receptor beta chain derives from a study of cytomegalovirus exposure and HLA in healthy donors. Germline loops: CDR1 KGHSH, CDR2 LQKENI. CDR3 size: 14 residues. With 0 bases removed from V and 7 bases from J, the gap between germline ends came to 12 bases. Generated by immunoSEQ multiplex PCR, the TCRdb table keeps only in-frame clones and is missing some. The sample has about 330,000 clones; roughly 88% are singletons. The specimen sequenced was PBMCs. The chain uses TRBV18 and TRBJ1-1; D unresolved. The receptor was isolated from a woman aged 18-29 years in good health and CMV-seronegative. CDR3 nucleotides: TGTGCCAGCTCACCACCAGTCGCACAGAATGAAGCTTTCTTT. This sequence encodes CASSPPVAQNEAFF.